These 25 T cell receptor beta chains share one sample of origin, sequenced in a study of cytomegalovirus exposure and HLA in healthy donors. This table comes from immunoSEQ multiplex PCR, and its TCRdb copy is limited to in-frame clones, with some not included. The data contain 100,000 to 150,000 clones, approximately 95% of them singletons. The sequencing input was PBMCs. These receptors originate from a man between 18 and 35 years old in good health and CMV-seronegative.

This chain uses TRBV27 with TRBJ1-5; possibly TRBD1 for D (5 bases). The CDR3 is 13 residues long. V lost 3 bases and J lost 3, with 6 bases in between. Germline CDR1 MNHEY, CDR2 SMNVEV (reference sequence). CDR3 sequence: CASSLTDNQPQHF. The CDR3 DNA follows: TGTGCCAGCAGTTTGACAGACAATCAGCCCCAGCATTTT.

The J gene is TRBJ2-1, the V gene TRBV7-6; TRBD1 might be the D (5 bases). Germline CDR1 is SGHVS and CDR2 is FNYEAQ. The CDR3 contains 16 residues. Trimming removed 6 bases at V and 2 bases at J, with 17 bases between. The DNA for the CDR3 is TGTGCCAGCAGTAGGGCGGCAGGGAACACCTACAATGAGCAGTTCTTC. It is translated as CASSRAAGNTYNEQFF.

CDR3 DNA sequence: TGTGCCAGCAGCTTGGGACTAGCGGAATACGAGCAGTACTTC. Translated: CASSLGLAEYEQYF. V is TRBV7-2 and J is TRBJ2-7; TRBD2 matches 11 bases. The CDR3 extends over 14 amino acids. The V segment lost 3 bases and the J segment 4 bases; nucleotides outside the gene matches: 2. Looked up from germline, CDR1 is SGHTA and CDR2 is FQGNSA.

This sequence joins TRBV5-1 and TRBJ2-1, with 10 positions matching TRBD2. Germline CDR1 reads SGHRS; CDR2 reads YFSETQ. The CDR3 sequence is 15 residues long. The junction had 5 bases not matched to a gene; V was cut back by 4 bases and J by 4 bases. CDR3 nucleotides: TGCGCCAGCAGCGAGGGGACTAGCGCTTACAATGAGCAGTTCTTC. This sequence encodes CASSEGTSAYNEQFF.

This chain joins TRBV2 and TRBJ2-1, with 8 bases matching TRBD2. V trimming: 3 bases; J trimming: 8 bases; junction bases outside the gene matches: 3. Germline V gives CDR1 SNHLY, CDR2 FYNNEI. The CDR3 is made up of 13 amino acids. CDR3 in DNA: TGTGCCAGCAGTGAGGCGACTAGCGATGAGCAGTTCTTC. Its protein product is CASSEATSDEQFF.

The chain carries TRBV27 and TRBJ2-2; perhaps TRBD1 as D (6 bases). Germline V gene data show CDR1 as MNHEY and CDR2 as SMNVEV (reference sequence). The CDR3 runs 16 residues. Trimming stripped 6 bases from V and 7 bases from J, with 21 bases between. CDR3 sequence (DNA): TGTGCCAGCAGGGAAAGGGGGTTAGTACTTGTCGGGGAGCTGTTTTTT. Protein: CASRERGLVLVGELFF.

The rearrangement joins TRBV14 to TRBJ2-1; a possible D gene is TRBD2 (5 bases). The CDR3 spans 13 residues. V was pared by 0 bases and J by 9 bases, with 9 bases between. CDR1 SGHDN and CDR2 FVKESK come from the germline V gene. The CDR3 region has the DNA TGTGCCAGCAGCCAAGATCTCGGACTTGAGCAGTTCTTC. As protein: CASSQDLGLEQFF.

The chain has TRBV7-3 and TRBJ2-1; a possible D gene is TRBD1 (7 bases). The germline V gene has CDR1 SGHTA and CDR2 FQGTGA. Trimming removed 6 bases from V and 4 bases from J, with 13 bases in between. This CDR3 is 14 amino acids long. The CDR3 here is CASRPTGTYNEQFF. CDR3 coding DNA: TGTGCCAGCAGGCCGACAGGGACTTACAATGAGCAGTTCTTC.

The CDR3 loop is CSFREGPYEQYF. The CDR3 region has the DNA TGCAGCTTCAGGGAGGGGCCCTACGAGCAGTACTTC. J is TRBJ2-7 and V is TRBV29-1, with 7 bases identical to TRBD2. After removal of 8 bases from V and 2 bases from J, the junction contained 6 bases not matched to a gene. The CDR3 has 12 residues. Germline CDR1 and CDR2: SQVTM and ANQGSEA.

The chain carries TRBV9 and TRBJ1-1; D possibly corresponds to TRBD1 (5 bases). V was cut by 4 bases and J by 6 bases, with 19 bases left in between. Germline V gene lookup returns CDR1 SGDLS and CDR2 YYNGEE. CDR3 length equals 15 residues. The CDR3 here is CASSPAWGGEPEAFF. The CDR3 DNA follows: TGTGCCAGCAGCCCGGCCTGGGGGGGGGAACCTGAAGCTTTCTTT.

CDR3 sequence reads: CASSFGGTASYNEQFF. The CDR3 nucleotides read TGCGCCAGCAGCTTTGGGGGGACAGCATCCTACAATGAGCAGTTCTTC. This sequence joins TRBV5-1 and TRBJ2-1; D may be TRBD1 (7 bases). V dropped 2 bases and J dropped 1 base, with 13 bases sitting between them. Germline CDR1 is SGHRS and CDR2 is YFSETQ. The CDR3 extends over 16 amino acids.

The chain employs TRBV28 and TRBJ1-1, with D possibly being TRBD1 (5 bases). The germline V and J ends were trimmed by 3 bases and 8 bases, with 10 bases remaining between them. This CDR3 region has 12 residues. Germline assignment: CDR1 MDHEN and CDR2 SYDVKM. Here the CDR3 DNA reads TGTGCCAGCAGTTTGTGGGGCGAGGAAGCTTTCTTT. It specifies CASSLWGEEAFF.

V usage is TRBV5-8 and J usage is TRBJ1-1; 10 bases are shared with TRBD1. Germline-derived CDR1 and CDR2 are SGHTS and YDEGEE. This CDR3 has 17 residues. The ends lost 3 bases at V and 1 base at J; junction bases unmatched: 9. CDR3 nucleotide sequence: TGTGCCAGCAGCTCCAGGGACAGGGGCGTCCCGAACACTGAAGCTTTCTTT. As protein: CASSSRDRGVPNTEAFF. The full variable domain, with the rest looked up from reference TRBV5-8 and TRBJ1-1, is EAGVTQSPTHLIKTRGQQATLRCSPISGHTSVYWYQQALGLGLQFLLWYDEGEERNRGNFPPRFSGRQFPNYSSELNVNALELEDSALYLCASSSRDRGVPNTEAFFGQGTRLTVV.

The gene calls are TRBV14 and TRBJ2-2; D is perhaps TRBD1 (5 bases). The V end was cut by 2 bases, the J end by 2 bases, with 12 bases between. Germline V lookup: CDR1 SGHDN, CDR2 FVKESK. The CDR3 consists of 16 residues. CDR3 bases: TGTGCCAGCAGCCAAACAGGACACCTAAACACCGGGGAGCTGTTTTTT. As protein: CASSQTGHLNTGELFF.

A single count supports this clone. The chain recombines TRBV6-6 with TRBJ1-5; D possibly corresponds to TRBD1 (5 bases). Between the trimmed V and J ends, which lost 0 bases and 4 bases, there was a span of 7 bases. The germline CDR1 and CDR2 sequences are MNHNY and SVGAGI (reference sequence). The CDR3 is made up of 14 amino acids. CDR3 sequence: CASSYSTENQPQHF. The CDR3 DNA sequence: TGTGCCAGCAGTTACTCGACAGAGAATCAGCCCCAGCATTTT.

The genes are TRBV9 and TRBJ2-2; 7 bases line up with TRBD1. With V trimmed by 5 bases and J by 0 bases, 1 base remained unmatched. CDR1 SGDLS and CDR2 YYNGEE come from the germline V gene. CDR3 length: 14 amino acids. The DNA of the CDR3 is TGTGCCAGCAGTGGGACAGCGAACACCGGGGAGCTGTTTTTT. It yields the protein CASSGTANTGELFF. The full variable domain, in which reference TRBV9 and TRBJ2-2 provide the parts outside the CDR3, is DSGVTQTPKHLITATGQRVTLRCSPRSGDLSVYWYQQSLDQGLQFLIQYYNGEERAKGNILERFSAQQFPDLHSELNLSSLELGDSALYFCASSGTANTGELFFGEGSRLTVL.

The V gene is TRBV27, the J gene TRBJ1-5; possibly TRBD1 for D (5 bases). The CDR3 covers 14 residues. CDR1 and CDR2 (germline): MNHEY, SMNVEV (reference sequence). With 1 base removed from V and 2 bases from J, the gap between germline ends came to 6 bases. CDR3 sequence reads: CASSLLGGNQPQHF. The DNA for the CDR3 is TGTGCCAGCAGTTTATTAGGGGGCAATCAGCCCCAGCATTTT.

The rearrangement uses TRBV2 and TRBJ1-1; D call uncertain. The V end was cut by 8 bases, the J end by 5 bases, with 21 bases between. There are 15 residues in the CDR3. Germline CDR1 reads SNHLY; CDR2 reads FYNNEI. CDR3 sequence (DNA): TGTGCCAGCGGCCCGGAGGACCCCACTGGGACTGAAGCTTTCTTT. Amino acids: CASGPEDPTGTEAFF.

This clone has just one count. The J gene is TRBJ1-5, the V gene TRBV28; no definite D call. The CDR3 is made up of 14 amino acids. The germline V and J ends were trimmed by 5 bases and 6 bases, with 14 bases remaining between them. Germline V CDR1 and CDR2: MDHEN, SYDVKM. The CDR3 loop is CASSPPGRGQPQHF. CDR3 nucleotide sequence: TGTGCCAGCAGTCCCCCTGGTCGGGGTCAGCCCCAGCATTTT. Based on the CDR3 plus reference TRBV28 and TRBJ1-5, the full variable domain is DVKVTQSSRYLVKRTGEKVFLECVQDMDHENMFWYRQDPGLGLRLIYFSYDVKMKEKGDIPEGYSVSREKKERFSLILESASTNQTSMYLCASSPPGRGQPQHFGDGTRLSIL.

This sequence joins TRBV19 and TRBJ2-3; 11 bases agree with TRBD2. In germline, CDR1 is LNHDA, CDR2 SQIVND (reference sequence). V dropped 6 bases and J dropped 5; count of bases not matched to a gene: 7. This CDR3 is built from 15 residues. The CDR3 here is CASRPLAGGIDTQYF. The CDR3 nucleotides read TGTGCCAGTAGACCGCTAGCGGGAGGAATAGATACGCAGTATTTT. The variable domain in full, completed from reference TRBV19 and TRBJ2-3, reads DGGITQSPKYLFRKEGQNVTLSCEQNLNHDAMYWYRQDPGQGLRLIYYSQIVNDFQKGDIAEGYSVSREKKESFPLTVTSAQKNPTAFYLCASRPLAGGIDTQYFGPGTRLTVL.

The V gene is TRBV7-9, the J gene TRBJ2-7; tentatively, D is TRBD2 (5 bases). V was trimmed by 5 bases and J by 0 bases, leaving 11 bases between them. The CDR3 length is 14 residues. From germline, CDR1 is SEHNR and CDR2 FQNEAQ (reference sequence). The CDR3 DNA is TGTGCCAGCAGCCCGCTTGGGAGCTCCTACGAGCAGTACTTC. Translated: CASSPLGSSYEQYF.

The genes are TRBV29-1 and TRBJ2-7; no firm D call. Germline-derived CDR1 and CDR2 are SQVTM and ANQGSEA. V lost 1 base, J lost 0 bases, and 4 bases lay in between. This CDR3 is 12 amino acids long. This chain's CDR3 is CSVEADSYEQYF. CDR3 DNA: TGCAGCGTTGAAGCAGACTCCTACGAGCAGTACTTC.

This clone was seen just once. This chain connects TRBV7-2 to TRBJ2-5; TRBD2 aligns across 8 bases. The junction had 6 bases not matched to a gene; V was cut back by 7 bases and J by 5 bases. The germline CDR1 and CDR2 sequences are SGHTA and FQGNSA. The CDR3 has 13 residues. DNA for the CDR3: TGTGCCAGCACGTCCCGGGGGGGGGAGACCCAGTACTTC. It translates to CASTSRGGETQYF.

The rearrangement uses TRBV28 and TRBJ2-7; TRBD1 matches at 8 bases. Losses at the gene ends were 6 bases for V and 3 bases for J; bases not matched to a gene: 4. CDR1 is MDHEN, CDR2 SYDVKM, per germline. This CDR3 contains 13 residues. CDR3 sequence (DNA): TGTGCCAGCAGCCCGGGACAGGACTACGAGCAGTACTTC. It yields the protein CASSPGQDYEQYF.

This chain's CDR3 is CASSPPGLYNTGELFF. CDR3 nucleotide sequence: TGTGCCAGCAGCCCTCCGGGACTCTATAACACCGGGGAGCTGTTTTTT. The chain carries TRBV9 and TRBJ2-2, with TRBD2 as a possible D gene (6 bases). This CDR3 has 16 amino acids. Deletions cut 4 bases from V and 2 bases from J, with 15 bases between. The germline V gene has CDR1 SGDLS and CDR2 YYNGEE.